The T cell receptor (beta chain) under discussion was sequenced for a study of CD8+CD57+ T cells in acquired aplastic anemia. Study-wide context: Sorted CD4+ and CD8+ cell DNA averaged about 3 ug.

The authors sequenced patients whose flow cytometry had shown CD8+CD57+ cell expansion. Severe acquired aplastic anemia was present in every patient. The blood sampling took place in patients who had so far received no therapy. This clonotype has a count of ten or more. Its specificity is unknown. Genomic DNA acted as the template from which TCR beta VDJ combination and CDR3 sequence profiling were carried out. TCRdb redid the calling of the reads with MiXCR, one entry per CDR3 protein. The sample contains approximately 150,000 distinct CDR3 sequences, roughly 48% of which appear only once. Germline loops: CDR1 SQVTM, CDR2 ANQGSEA. The CDR3 sequence is 13 residues long. V trimming: 4 bases; J trimming: 9 bases; junction bases outside the gene matches: 9. Study observations and caveats: It was found that approximately 29 CD8+ CDR3 sequences were shared between patients and controls.

The chain is built from TRBV29-1 and TRBJ2-7; 10 positions match TRBD1. Sequencing input: sorted CD4+, CD8+, or CD8+CD57+ T cells (not recorded which) from PBMCs. This TCR came from a human donor with aplastic anemia. The CDR3 bases are TGCAGCGTTGTGGAGACAGGGGGCTCTGGGCAGTACTTC. Protein product: CSVVETGGSGQYF.